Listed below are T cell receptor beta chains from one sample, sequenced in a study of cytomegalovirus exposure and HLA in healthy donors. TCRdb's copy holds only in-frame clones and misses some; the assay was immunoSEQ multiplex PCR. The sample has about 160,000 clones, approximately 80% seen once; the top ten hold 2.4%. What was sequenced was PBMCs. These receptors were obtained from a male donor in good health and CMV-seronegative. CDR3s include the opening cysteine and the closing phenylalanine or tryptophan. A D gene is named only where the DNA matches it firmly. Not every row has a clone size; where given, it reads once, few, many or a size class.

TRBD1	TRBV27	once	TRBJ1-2	CASSFTGTGGYGYTF	TGTGCCAGCAGCTTCACCGGGACAGGGGGCTATGGCTACACCTTC
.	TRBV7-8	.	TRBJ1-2	CASSRDWEATNYGYTF	TGTGCCAGCAGCCGCGACTGGGAGGCGACTAACTATGGCTACACCTTC
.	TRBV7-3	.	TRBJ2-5	CASSLRSQQETQYF	TGTGCCAGCAGCTTAAGGTCGCAGCAAGAGACCCAGTACTTC
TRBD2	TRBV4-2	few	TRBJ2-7	CASGGGAGVYEQYF	TGTGCCAGCGGTGGTGGGGCGGGAGTCTACGAGCAGTACTTC
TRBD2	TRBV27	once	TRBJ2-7	CASSLAGVTYEQYF	TGTGCCAGCAGTTTGGCGGGGGTAACCTACGAGCAGTACTTC
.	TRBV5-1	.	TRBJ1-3	CASASSSGNTIYF	TGCGCCAGTGCCTCTAGCTCTGGAAACACCATATATTTT
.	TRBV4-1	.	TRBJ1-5	CASSQEDYSNQPQHF	TGCGCCAGCAGCCAAGAGGACTATAGCAATCAGCCCCAGCATTTT
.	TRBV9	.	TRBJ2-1	CASSVNSIDEQFF	TGTGCCAGCAGCGTAAACAGTATCGATGAGCAGTTCTTC
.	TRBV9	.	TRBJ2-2	CASSPNLLHGELFF	TGTGCCAGCAGCCCAAACTTACTTCACGGGGAGCTGTTTTTT
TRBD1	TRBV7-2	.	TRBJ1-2	CASSPTGQGGGYTF	TGTGCCAGCAGCCCCACGGGACAGGGCGGAGGCTACACCTTC
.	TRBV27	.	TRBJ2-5	CASSLDGRGQETQYF	TGTGCCAGCAGTTTAGACGGCAGGGGCCAAGAGACCCAGTACTTC
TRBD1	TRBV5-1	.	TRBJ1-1	CASSGGTATPMNTEAFF	TGCGCCAGCAGCGGAGGGACAGCGACCCCCATGAACACTGAAGCTTTCTTT
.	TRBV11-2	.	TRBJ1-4	CASSATDGSTNEKLFF	TGTGCCAGCAGCGCCACCGACGGGTCAACTAATGAAAAACTGTTTTTT
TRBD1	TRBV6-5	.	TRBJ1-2	CASSYAAGGVPGYTF	TGTGCCAGCAGTTACGCCGCAGGGGGCGTGCCTGGCTACACCTTC
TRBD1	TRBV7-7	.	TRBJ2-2	CASSYGRGTGELFF	TGTGCCAGCAGCTACGGCAGGGGGACCGGGGAGCTGTTTTTT
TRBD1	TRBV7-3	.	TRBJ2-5	CASSPGGGETQYF	TGTGCCAGCAGTCCAGGGGGCGGGGAGACCCAGTACTTC
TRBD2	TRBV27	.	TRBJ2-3	CASSQREGQDTQYF	TGTGCCAGCAGTCAACGGGAGGGCCAAGATACGCAGTATTTT
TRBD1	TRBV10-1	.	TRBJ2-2	CASSRRGLTGELFF	TGCGCCAGCAGCCGCAGGGGGCTGACCGGGGAGCTGTTTTTT
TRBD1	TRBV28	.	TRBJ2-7	CASSLQGASEQYF	TGTGCCAGCAGCCTACAGGGGGCGAGCGAGCAGTACTTC
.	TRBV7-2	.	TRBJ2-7	CASSRGLEPYEQYF	TGTGCCAGCAGCCGTGGACTTGAGCCCTACGAGCAGTACTTC
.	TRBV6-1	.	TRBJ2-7	CASSEQGGQLSYEQYF	TGTGCCAGCAGTGAGCAGGGGGGACAACTTTCCTACGAGCAGTACTTC
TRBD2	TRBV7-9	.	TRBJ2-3	CASSRRTSGAEDTQYF	TGTGCCAGCAGCCGACGGACTAGCGGGGCGGAAGATACGCAGTATTTT
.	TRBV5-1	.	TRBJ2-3	CASSLRGLSVDTQYF	TGCGCCAGCAGCTTGAGGGGACTGTCGGTAGATACGCAGTATTTT
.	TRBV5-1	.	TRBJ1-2	CASRLERAYGYTF	TGCGCCAGCAGACTAGAGCGCGCTTATGGCTACACCTTC
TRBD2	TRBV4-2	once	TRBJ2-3	CASSQGGLAVPDTQYF	TGTGCCAGCAGCCAAGGGGGACTAGCGGTCCCAGATACGCAGTATTTT
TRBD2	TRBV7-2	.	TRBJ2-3	CASSPQIGLAGTDTQYF	TGTGCCAGCAGCCCCCAGATAGGACTAGCTGGCACAGATACGCAGTATTTT
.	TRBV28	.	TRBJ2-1	CASSYDQRVYNEQFF	TGTGCCAGCAGTTACGATCAGCGGGTCTACAATGAGCAGTTCTTC
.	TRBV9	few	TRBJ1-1	CASSVGPRGEAFF	TGTGCCAGCAGCGTAGGTCCCAGGGGTGAAGCTTTCTTT
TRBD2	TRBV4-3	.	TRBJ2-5	CASSQGGGGQETQYF	TGCGCCAGCAGCCAAGGGGGGGGAGGGCAAGAGACCCAGTACTTC
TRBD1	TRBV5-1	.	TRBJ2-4	CASSPGQGRDIQYF	TGCGCCAGCAGCCCGGGACAGGGACGGGACATTCAGTACTTC
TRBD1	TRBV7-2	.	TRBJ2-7	CASSSGLGGGEQYF	TGTGCCAGCAGCTCGGGGCTAGGGGGCGGCGAGCAGTACTTC
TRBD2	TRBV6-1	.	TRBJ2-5	CASSEGPGGPKQETQYF	TGTGCCAGCAGTGAAGGGCCGGGGGGGCCGAAGCAAGAGACCCAGTACTTC
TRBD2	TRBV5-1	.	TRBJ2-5	CASSYSSGGEETQYF	TGCGCCAGCAGCTACTCTAGCGGGGGAGAAGAGACCCAGTACTTC
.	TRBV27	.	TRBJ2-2	CASSYISNTGELFF	TGTGCCAGCAGTTACATATCGAACACCGGGGAGCTGTTTTTT
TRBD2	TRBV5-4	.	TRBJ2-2	CASFSTSNPNTGELFF	TGTGCCAGCTTTTCGACTAGCAATCCGAACACCGGGGAGCTGTTTTTT
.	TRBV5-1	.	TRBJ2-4	CASSLEGGELNIQYF	TGCGCCAGCAGCTTAGAGGGGGGGGAGCTAAACATTCAGTACTTC